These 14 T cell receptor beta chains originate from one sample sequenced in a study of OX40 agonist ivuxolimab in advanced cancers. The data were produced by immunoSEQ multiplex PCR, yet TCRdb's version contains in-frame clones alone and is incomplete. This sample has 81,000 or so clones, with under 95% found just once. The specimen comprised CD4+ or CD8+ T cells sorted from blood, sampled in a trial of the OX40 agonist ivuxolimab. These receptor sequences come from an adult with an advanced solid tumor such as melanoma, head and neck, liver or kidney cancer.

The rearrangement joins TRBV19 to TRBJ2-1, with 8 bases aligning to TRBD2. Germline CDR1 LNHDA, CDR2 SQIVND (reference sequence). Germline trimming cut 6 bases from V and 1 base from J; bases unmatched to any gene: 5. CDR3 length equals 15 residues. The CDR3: CASRGTSLSYNEQFF. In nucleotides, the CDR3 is TGTGCCAGTAGGGGGACTAGTCTGTCCTACAATGAGCAGTTCTTC.

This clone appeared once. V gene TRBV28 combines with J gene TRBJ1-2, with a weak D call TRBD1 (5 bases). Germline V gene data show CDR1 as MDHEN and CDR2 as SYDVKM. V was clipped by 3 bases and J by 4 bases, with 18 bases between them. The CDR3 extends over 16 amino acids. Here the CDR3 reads CASSFAARATSYGYTF. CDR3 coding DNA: TGTGCCAGCAGTTTTGCAGCCAGGGCCACAAGCTATGGCTACACCTTC.

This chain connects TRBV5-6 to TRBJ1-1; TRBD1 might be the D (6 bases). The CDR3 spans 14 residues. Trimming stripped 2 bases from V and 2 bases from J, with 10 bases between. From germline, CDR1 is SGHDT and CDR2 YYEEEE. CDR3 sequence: CASSFWTDNTEAFF. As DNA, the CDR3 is TGTGCCAGCAGCTTTTGGACAGACAACACTGAAGCTTTCTTT.

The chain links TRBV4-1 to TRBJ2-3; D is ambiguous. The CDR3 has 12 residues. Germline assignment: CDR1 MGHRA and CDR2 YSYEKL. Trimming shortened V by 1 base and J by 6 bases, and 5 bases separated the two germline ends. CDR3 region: CASSQAADTQYF. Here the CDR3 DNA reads TGCGCCAGCAGCCAAGCTGCGGATACGCAGTATTTT.

The CDR3 region has the DNA TGTGCCAGCAGTTTTGGAGTAGTATTGGGAGATACGCAGTATTTT. Amino acids: CASSFGVVLGDTQYF. This chain uses TRBV28 with TRBJ2-3; D unclear. The V and J ends lost 3 bases and 5 bases respectively, with 15 bases between them. The CDR3 is 15 amino acids. Germline loops: CDR1 MDHEN, CDR2 SYDVKM. Together with reference TRBV28 and TRBJ2-3, the CDR3 gives the full variable domain: DVKVTQSSRYLVKRTGEKVFLECVQDMDHENMFWYRQDPGLGLRLIYFSYDVKMKEKGDIPEGYSVSREKKERFSLILESASTNQTSMYLCASSFGVVLGDTQYFGPGTRLTVL.

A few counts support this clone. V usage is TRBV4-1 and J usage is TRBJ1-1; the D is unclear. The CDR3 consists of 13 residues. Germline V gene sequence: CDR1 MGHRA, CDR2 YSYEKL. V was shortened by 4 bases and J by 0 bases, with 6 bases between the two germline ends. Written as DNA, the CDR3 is TGCGCCAGCAGCCCGAGGATGAACACTGAAGCTTTCTTT. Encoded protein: CASSPRMNTEAFF.

The DNA for the CDR3 is TGTGCCTGGAGCCCGACACCCCAGGGCTACACCTTC. Translated: CAWSPTPQGYTF. The V call is TRBV30, the J call TRBJ1-2, with no clear D. This CDR3 is built from 12 residues. Trimming stripped 3 bases from V and 8 bases from J, with 13 bases between. The germline V gene has CDR1 GTSNPN and CDR2 SVGIG (reference sequence).

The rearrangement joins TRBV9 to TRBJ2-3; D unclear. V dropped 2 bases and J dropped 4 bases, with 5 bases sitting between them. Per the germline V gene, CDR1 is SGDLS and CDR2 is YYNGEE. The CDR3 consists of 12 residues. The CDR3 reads CASSVPADTQYF. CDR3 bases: TGTGCCAGCAGCGTGCCGGCAGATACGCAGTATTTT.

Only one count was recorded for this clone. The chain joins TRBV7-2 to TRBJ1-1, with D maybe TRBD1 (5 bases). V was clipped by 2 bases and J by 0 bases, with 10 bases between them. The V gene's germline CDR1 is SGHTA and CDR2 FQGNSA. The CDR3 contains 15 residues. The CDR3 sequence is CASSLHGALNTEAFF. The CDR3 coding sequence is TGTGCCAGCAGCTTACATGGGGCTTTGAACACTGAAGCTTTCTTT.

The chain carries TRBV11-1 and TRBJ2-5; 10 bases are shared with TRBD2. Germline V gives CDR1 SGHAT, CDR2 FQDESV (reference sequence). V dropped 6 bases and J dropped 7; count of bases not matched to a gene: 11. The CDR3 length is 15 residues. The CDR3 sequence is CASRSSTSGVRTQYF. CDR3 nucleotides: TGTGCCAGCAGATCATCTACTAGCGGGGTACGGACCCAGTACTTC.

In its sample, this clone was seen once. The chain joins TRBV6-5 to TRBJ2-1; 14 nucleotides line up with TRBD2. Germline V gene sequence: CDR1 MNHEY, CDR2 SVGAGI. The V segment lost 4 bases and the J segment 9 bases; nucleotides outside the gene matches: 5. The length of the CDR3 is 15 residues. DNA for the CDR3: TGTGCCAGCAGTTTTTCGGGACTAGCGGGAGCTGAGCAGTTCTTC. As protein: CASSFSGLAGAEQFF.

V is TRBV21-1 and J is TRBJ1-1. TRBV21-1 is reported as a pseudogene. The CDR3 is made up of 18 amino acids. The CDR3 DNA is TGTGCCAGCAGCAAAGCGCCGAGGGGACGAGGGTTGGACACTGAAGCTTTCTTT. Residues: CASSKAPRGRGLDTEAFF.

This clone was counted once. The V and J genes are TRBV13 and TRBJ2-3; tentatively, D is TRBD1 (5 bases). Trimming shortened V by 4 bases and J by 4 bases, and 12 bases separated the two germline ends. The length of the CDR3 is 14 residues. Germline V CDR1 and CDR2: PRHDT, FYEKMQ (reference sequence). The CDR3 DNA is TGTGCCAGCAGCTCCCCAGGGAATCCAGATACGCAGTATTTT. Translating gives CASSSPGNPDTQYF.

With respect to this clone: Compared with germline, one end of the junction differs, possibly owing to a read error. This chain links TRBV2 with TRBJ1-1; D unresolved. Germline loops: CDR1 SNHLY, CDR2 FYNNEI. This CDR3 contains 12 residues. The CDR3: CASSEGSTRAFF. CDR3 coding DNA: TGTGCCAGCAGCGAAGGGTCCACCAGAGCTTTCTTT.